This entry lists 21 T cell receptor beta chains sequenced from one sample in a study of blood T cell repertoires in COVID-19. Method: immunoSEQ multiplex PCR; TCRdb's copy keeps in-frame clones and lacks some. This table has 140,000 or so clones, more than 75% appearing once. The specimen sequenced was peripheral blood. These TCRs come from a woman in her forties or fifties with acute or convalescent COVID-19.

The chain combines TRBV4-3 with TRBJ2-7; D remains unclear. CDR3 size: 13 residues. The germline V gene has CDR1 LGHNA and CDR2 YSLEER. The V and J ends lost 0 bases and 5 bases respectively, with 8 bases between them. CDR3 sequence: CASSQERVNEQYF. The CDR3 nucleotides read TGCGCCAGCAGCCAAGAAAGAGTTAACGAGCAGTACTTC.

The rearrangement links TRBV15 to TRBJ2-5; D uncertain. The CDR3 runs to 13 residues. CDR1 and CDR2 (germline): LNHNV, YYDKDF (reference sequence). Deletions cut 0 bases from V and 5 bases from J, with 7 bases between. CDR3 amino acids: CATSRERRETQYF. CDR3 coding DNA: TGTGCCACCAGCAGAGAGAGGCGGGAGACCCAGTACTTC.

This rearrangement joins TRBV11-3 to TRBJ2-1; 9 nucleotides align to TRBD2. The germline gives CDR1 SGHNT, CDR2 YENEEA. The CDR3 is 17 residues long. The V and J ends lost 1 base and 3 bases, in that order; junction bases with no gene match: 7. CDR3 sequence reads: CASSLVGSGGGYNEQFF. Here the CDR3 DNA reads TGTGCCAGCAGCTTAGTGGGTAGCGGGGGAGGCTACAATGAGCAGTTCTTC.

This clone was recorded only once. The chain has TRBV2 and TRBJ2-2; 7 nucleotides align to TRBD1. This CDR3 is 15 amino acids long. Germline V gene data show CDR1 as SNHLY and CDR2 as FYNNEI. V lost 3 bases to trimming and J lost 5 bases; unmatched junction nucleotides: 6. In DNA form, the CDR3 reads TGTGCCAGCAGTGACGGGGCAGGGGGTACCGGGGAGCTGTTTTTT. Its translation is CASSDGAGGTGELFF.

V and J are TRBV5-1 and TRBJ1-2; 8 positions match TRBD1. The CDR3 is 15 amino acids. Germline V gene data show CDR1 as SGHRS and CDR2 as YFSETQ. V was clipped by 7 bases and J by 6 bases; unmatched bases: 14. This chain's CDR3 is CASGSSGTGGNGYTF. The CDR3 DNA reads as TGCGCCAGCGGATCATCCGGGACAGGTGGCAATGGCTACACCTTC.

The chain is built from TRBV6-5 and TRBJ1-6; 7 nucleotides match TRBD1. Germline V lookup: CDR1 MNHEY, CDR2 SVGAGI. This CDR3 comprises 15 residues. V lost 2 bases to trimming and J lost 9 bases; unmatched junction nucleotides: 7. This CDR3 is CASSYPRQGFSPLHF. CDR3 DNA: TGTGCCAGCAGTTACCCTCGACAGGGATTTTCACCCCTCCACTTT.

This chain uses TRBV27 with TRBJ1-6; 7 bases are shared with TRBD1. Germline CDR1 is MNHEY and CDR2 is SMNVEV (reference sequence). CDR3 size: 17 residues. The V segment lost 3 bases and the J segment 5 bases; nucleotides outside the gene matches: 10. The chain's CDR3 is CASSFDQGGRDNSPLHF. The CDR3 DNA follows: TGTGCCAGCAGTTTCGATCAGGGGGGTAGAGATAATTCACCCCTCCACTTT.

V gene TRBV27 combines with J gene TRBJ1-1; possible D gene TRBD1, 5 bases. The germline V gene has CDR1 MNHEY and CDR2 SMNVEV (reference sequence). Trimming removed 3 bases at V and 5 bases at J, with 7 bases between. This CDR3 has 12 residues. CDR3 residues: CASSFKGTEAFF. The CDR3 nucleotides are TGTGCCAGCAGTTTTAAGGGGACTGAAGCTTTCTTT.

This clone was recorded only once. The chain joins TRBV6-5 to TRBJ1-2; 9 positions agree with TRBD1. The germline gives CDR1 MNHEY, CDR2 SVGAGI. With V trimmed by 6 bases and J by 6 bases, 5 bases remained unmatched. CDR3 length equals 13 residues. The CDR3 reads CASSRTGVNGYTF. CDR3 nucleotides: TGTGCCAGCAGCCGGACAGGGGTGAATGGCTACACCTTC.

This rearrangement joins TRBV28 to TRBJ1-1, with 9 nucleotides matching TRBD1. Germline lookup yields CDR1 MDHEN and CDR2 SYDVKM. CDR3 length: 13 residues. V was pared by 8 bases and J by 5 bases, with 6 bases of the junction left unmatched. CDR3 nucleotide sequence: TGTGCCAGCTTCCGGGACAGGGAAACTGAAGCTTTCTTT. Its translation is CASFRDRETEAFF.

The rearrangement joins TRBV28 to TRBJ2-7; TRBD1 is a possible D gene (6 bases). This CDR3 is 13 amino acids long. V gave up 3 bases and J gave up 2 bases, with 8 bases separating them. Germline CDR1 reads MDHEN; CDR2 reads SYDVKM. The CDR3 loop reads CASSLTGPYEQYF. The CDR3 DNA reads as TGTGCCAGCAGTTTGACAGGCCCCTACGAGCAGTACTTC.

The V gene is TRBV11-3, the J gene TRBJ2-5; 12 bases agree with TRBD1. Looked up from germline, CDR1 is SGHNT and CDR2 is YENEEA. The CDR3 spans 15 residues. The V and J ends lost 5 bases and 4 bases, in that order; junction bases with no gene match: 5. The CDR3 nucleotides are TGTGCCAGCAGCCCGGGGACAGGGGGCAGAGAGACCCAGTACTTC. The encoded protein is CASSPGTGGRETQYF.

V usage is TRBV2 and J usage is TRBJ1-6; possible D gene TRBD1, 6 bases. The CDR3 consists of 15 residues. Trimming stripped 7 bases from V and 6 bases from J, with 16 bases between. Looked up from germline, CDR1 is SNHLY and CDR2 is FYNNEI. CDR3 bases: TGTGCCAGCATATTGCAGGGGATAGGTAATTCACCCCTCCACTTT. This sequence encodes CASILQGIGNSPLHF. The entire variable domain, with the rest obtained from reference TRBV2 and TRBJ1-6, is as follows: EPEVTQTPSHQVTQMGQEVILRCVPISNHLYFYWYRQILGQKVEFLVSFYNNEISEKSEIFDDQFSVERPDGSNFTLKIRSTKLEDSAMYFCASILQGIGNSPLHFGNGTRLTVT.

V and J are TRBV27 and TRBJ2-1, with 7 positions matching TRBD2. The CDR3 sequence is 15 residues long. The trim removed 4 bases at V and 3 bases at J, leaving 6 bases unmatched. Looked up from germline, CDR1 is MNHEY and CDR2 is SMNVEV (reference sequence). CDR3: CASSWAGVVYNEQFF. CDR3 in DNA: TGTGCCAGCAGTTGGGCGGGGGTCGTCTACAATGAGCAGTTCTTC.

This chain joins TRBV6-2 or TRBV6-3 and TRBJ2-4, with TRBD2 matching 15 bases. The germline V gene has CDR1 MNHEY and CDR2 SVGEGT. The CDR3 runs to 18 residues. Trimming took 6 bases from V and 0 from J; bases not matched to a gene: 6. The CDR3 region has the DNA TGTGCCAGCAGCCGAGGACTAGCGGGGGGGCTAGCCAAAAACATTCAGTACTTC. This encodes CASSRGLAGGLAKNIQYF.

The chain recombines TRBV5-4 with TRBJ1-2; D unclear. With 4 bases removed from V and 3 bases from J, the gap between germline ends came to 13 bases. Per germline, CDR1 SGHNT and CDR2 YYREEE (reference sequence). The CDR3 is 14 residues long. The CDR3 DNA is TGTGCCAGCAGCCCGGAACCTCTAGACTATGGCTACACCTTC. It translates to CASSPEPLDYGYTF.

The CDR3 loop reads CASRTGNTEAFF. DNA for the CDR3: TGTGCCAGCAGGACGGGAAACACTGAAGCTTTCTTT. The rearrangement uses TRBV2 and TRBJ1-1; unclear D gene. The CDR3 extends over 12 amino acids. V was shortened by 6 bases and J by 2 bases, with 7 bases between the two germline ends. Germline V CDR1 and CDR2: SNHLY, FYNNEI.

This clone turned up a few times. The V call is TRBV28, the J call TRBJ1-2, with a possible D match to TRBD1 (6 bases). CDR1 MDHEN and CDR2 SYDVKM come from the germline V gene. This CDR3 is built from 14 residues. V lost 5 bases and J lost 8, with 18 bases in between. The CDR3 DNA follows: TGTGCCAGCAGTCCACCGGCAGGGGAATACGGCTACACCTTC. Its translation: CASSPPAGEYGYTF.

V usage is TRBV7-3 and J usage is TRBJ2-3, with 9 bases matching TRBD2. The CDR3 has 16 amino acids. The V segment lost 2 bases and the J segment 4 bases; nucleotides outside the gene matches: 7. The germline V gene encodes CDR1 SGHTA and CDR2 FQGTGA. Written as DNA, the CDR3 is TGTGCCAGCAGCTTAGGCGCGGGGGGGCCCTCAGATACGCAGTATTTT. It codes for CASSLGAGGPSDTQYF.

CDR3 residues: CASSQGAGGNQPQHF. The CDR3 DNA is TGTGCCAGCAGCCAGGGGGCGGGGGGCAATCAGCCCCAGCATTTT. The V and J genes are TRBV4-2 and TRBJ1-5, with a possible D match to TRBD1 (6 bases). V was cut by 3 bases and J by 2 bases, with 11 bases left in between. Germline CDR1 and CDR2: LGHNA and YNFKEQ. The CDR3 is 15 residues long.

The V and J genes are TRBV29-1 and TRBJ1-2; 8 nucleotides match TRBD1. The CDR3 has 11 residues. Trimming took 7 bases from V and 7 from J; bases not matched to a gene: 5. Germline V lookup: CDR1 SQVTM, CDR2 ANQGSEA. The CDR3 region is CSATTGGGYTF. In nucleotides, the CDR3 is TGCAGCGCTACTACAGGGGGTGGCTACACCTTC.